There are many counts of the clone carrying this TCR beta chain. The data were taken from a study of breast tumors, draining lymph nodes, adjacent tissues. Germline V gives CDR1 SGHVS, CDR2 FQNEAQ. Trimming left V 5 bases short and J 3 bases short, with 14 bases between. The CDR3 length is 14 residues. TCRdb re-derived calls from the multiplex PCR reads in MiXCR, one entry per CDR3 protein. This table holds some 38,000 distinct CDR3 sequences, around a third found once. Specimen: breast tumor tissue. The sequence derives from a female donor with breast cancer. Some clones in this sample may be carry-over from other donors' samples. The chain uses TRBV7-8 and TRBJ2-7; D might be TRBD2 (6 bases). This CDR3 is CASSELALGYEQYF. As DNA, the CDR3 is TGTGCCAGCAGCGAACTAGCTTTGGGCTACGAGCAGTACTTC. The complete variable domain, with remaining parts taken from reference TRBV7-8 and TRBJ2-7, reads GAGVSQSPRYKVAKRGQDVALRCDPISGHVSLFWYQQALGQGPEFLTYFQNEAQLDKSGLPSDRFFAERPEGSVSTLKIQRTQQEDSAVYLCASSELALGYEQYFGPGTRLTVT.